This TCR beta chain originates from a study of blood T cell repertoires in COVID-19. This table comes from immunoSEQ multiplex PCR, and its TCRdb copy is limited to in-frame clones, with some not included. The table records about half a million clones, approximately 90% of them present only once. Sequences were obtained from PBMCs or T cells enriched from blood (not recorded which). The sequence derives from a woman aged 55-70 years who had recovered from COVID-19.

As DNA, the CDR3 is TGTGCCAGCAGCCGAGACCGGGACAGGGTAAATCAGCCCCAGCATTTT. Its translation: CASSRDRDRVNQPQHF. The J gene is TRBJ1-5, the V gene TRBV28, with 9 bases identical to TRBD1. Germline V gene sequence: CDR1 MDHEN, CDR2 SYDVKM. V shed 6 bases and J 4 bases; nucleotides not matched to a gene: 10. This CDR3 has 16 residues.